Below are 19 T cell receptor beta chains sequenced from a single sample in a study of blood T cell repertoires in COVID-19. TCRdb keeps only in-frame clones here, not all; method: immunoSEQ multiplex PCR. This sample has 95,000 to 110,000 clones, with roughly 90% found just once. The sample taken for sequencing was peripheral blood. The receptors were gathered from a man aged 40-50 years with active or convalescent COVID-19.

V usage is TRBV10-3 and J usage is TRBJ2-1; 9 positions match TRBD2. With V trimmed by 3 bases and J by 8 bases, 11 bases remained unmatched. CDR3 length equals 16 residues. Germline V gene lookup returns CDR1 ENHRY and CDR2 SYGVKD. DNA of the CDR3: TGTGCCATCAGTGAAGTTAGCGGGAGAAGTACCGATGAGCAGTTCTTC. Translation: CAISEVSGRSTDEQFF.

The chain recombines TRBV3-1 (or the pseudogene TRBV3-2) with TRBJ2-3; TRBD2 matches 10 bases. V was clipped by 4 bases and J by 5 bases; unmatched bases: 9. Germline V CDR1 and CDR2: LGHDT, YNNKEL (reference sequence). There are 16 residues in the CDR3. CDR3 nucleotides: TGTGCCAGCAGCCCTTTTCTAGCGGGAGCGGGAGATACGCAGTATTTT. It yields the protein CASSPFLAGAGDTQYF.

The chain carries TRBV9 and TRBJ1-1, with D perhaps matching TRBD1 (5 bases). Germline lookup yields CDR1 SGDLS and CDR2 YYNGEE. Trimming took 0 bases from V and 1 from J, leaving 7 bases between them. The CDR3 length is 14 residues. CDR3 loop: CASSVGRANTEAFF. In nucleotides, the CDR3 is TGTGCCAGCAGCGTAGGCAGGGCGAACACTGAAGCTTTCTTT.

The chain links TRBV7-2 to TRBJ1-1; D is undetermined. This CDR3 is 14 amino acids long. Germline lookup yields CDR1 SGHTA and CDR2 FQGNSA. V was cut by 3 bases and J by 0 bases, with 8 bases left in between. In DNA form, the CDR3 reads TGTGCCAGCAGCTTTAATTCAGTGAACACTGAAGCTTTCTTT. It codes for CASSFNSVNTEAFF.

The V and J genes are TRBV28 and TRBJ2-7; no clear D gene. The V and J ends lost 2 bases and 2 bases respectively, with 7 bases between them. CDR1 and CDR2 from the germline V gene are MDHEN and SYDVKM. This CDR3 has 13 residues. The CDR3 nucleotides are TGTGCCAGCAGTTTAATGGGCACCTACGAGCAGTACTTC. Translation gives CASSLMGTYEQYF.

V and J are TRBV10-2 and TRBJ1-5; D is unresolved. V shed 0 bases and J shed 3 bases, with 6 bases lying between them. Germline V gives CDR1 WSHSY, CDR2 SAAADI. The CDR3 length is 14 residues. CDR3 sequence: CASSESQLNQPQHF. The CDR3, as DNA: TGCGCCAGCAGTGAGTCTCAACTCAATCAGCCCCAGCATTTT.

CDR3 region: CAWSRTTNTGELFF. In DNA form, the CDR3 reads TGTGCCTGGAGCCGGACTACGAACACCGGGGAGCTGTTTTTT. The chain links TRBV30 to TRBJ2-2; possible D gene TRBD2, 6 bases. The germline gives CDR1 GTSNPN, CDR2 SVGIG (reference sequence). This CDR3 contains 14 residues. V lost 3 bases and J lost 0, with 8 bases in between. Using reference TRBV30 and TRBJ2-2 for the parts outside the CDR3, the full variable domain is SQTIHQWPATLVQPVGSPLSLECTVEGTSNPNLYWYRQAAGRGLQLLFYSVGIGQISSEVPQNLSASRPQDRQFILSSKKLLLSDSGFYLCAWSRTTNTGELFFGEGSRLTVL.

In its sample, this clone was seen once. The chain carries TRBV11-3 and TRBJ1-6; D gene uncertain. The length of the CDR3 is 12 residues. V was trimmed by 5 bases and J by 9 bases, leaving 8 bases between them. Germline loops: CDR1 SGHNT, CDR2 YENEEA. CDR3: CASSLPVSPLHF. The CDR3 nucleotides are TGTGCCAGCAGCCTTCCAGTTTCACCCCTCCACTTT.

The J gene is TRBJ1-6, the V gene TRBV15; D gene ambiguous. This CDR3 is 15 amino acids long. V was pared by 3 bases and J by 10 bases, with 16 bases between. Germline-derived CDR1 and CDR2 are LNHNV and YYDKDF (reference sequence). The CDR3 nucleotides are TGTGCCACCAGCAGGGGGTCCGGGGAAGGGTCACCCCTCCACTTT. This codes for CATSRGSGEGSPLHF.

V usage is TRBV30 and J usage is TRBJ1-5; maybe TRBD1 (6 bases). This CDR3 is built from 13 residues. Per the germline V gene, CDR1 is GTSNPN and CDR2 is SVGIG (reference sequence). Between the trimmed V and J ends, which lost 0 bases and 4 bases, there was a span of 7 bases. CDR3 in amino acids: CAWSVQGNQPQHF. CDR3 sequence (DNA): TGTGCCTGGAGTGTGCAGGGGAATCAGCCCCAGCATTTT.

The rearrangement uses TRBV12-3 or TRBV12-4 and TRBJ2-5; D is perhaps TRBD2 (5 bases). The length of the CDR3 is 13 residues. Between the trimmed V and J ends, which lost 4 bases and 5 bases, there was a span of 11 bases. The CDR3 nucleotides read TGTGCCAGCAGTTGGCGGGCGCGGGAGACCCAGTACTTC. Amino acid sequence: CASSWRARETQYF.

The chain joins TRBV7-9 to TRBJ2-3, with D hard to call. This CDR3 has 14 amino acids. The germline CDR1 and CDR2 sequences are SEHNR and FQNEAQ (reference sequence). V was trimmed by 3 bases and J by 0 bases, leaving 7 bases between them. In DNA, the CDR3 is TGTGCCAGCAGCTTGGAGACTAGCACAGATACGCAGTATTTT. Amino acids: CASSLETSTDTQYF.

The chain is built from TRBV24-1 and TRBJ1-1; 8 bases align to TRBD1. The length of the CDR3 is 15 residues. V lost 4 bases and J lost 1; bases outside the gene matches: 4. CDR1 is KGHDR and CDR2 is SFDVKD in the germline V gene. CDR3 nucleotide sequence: TGTGCCACCAGTGACCCCGACAGGGGGAACACTGAAGCTTTCTTT. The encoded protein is CATSDPDRGNTEAFF.

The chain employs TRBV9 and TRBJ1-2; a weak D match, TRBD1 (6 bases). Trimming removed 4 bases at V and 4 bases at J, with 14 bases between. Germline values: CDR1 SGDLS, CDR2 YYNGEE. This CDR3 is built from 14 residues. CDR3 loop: CASSPTGTTYGYTF. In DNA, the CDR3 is TGTGCCAGCAGCCCGACCGGGACAACCTATGGCTACACCTTC.

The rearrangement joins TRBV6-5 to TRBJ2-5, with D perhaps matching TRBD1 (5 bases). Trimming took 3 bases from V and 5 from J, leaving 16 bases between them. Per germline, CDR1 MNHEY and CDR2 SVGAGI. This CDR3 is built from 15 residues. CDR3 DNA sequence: TGTGCCAGCAGTTATCGTCGGTCAGGGTCTGAGACCCAGTACTTC. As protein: CASSYRRSGSETQYF.

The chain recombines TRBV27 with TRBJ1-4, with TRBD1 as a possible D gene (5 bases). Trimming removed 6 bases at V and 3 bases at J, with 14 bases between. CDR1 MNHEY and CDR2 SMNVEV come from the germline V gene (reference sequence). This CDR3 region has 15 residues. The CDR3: CASRQGALSNEKLFF. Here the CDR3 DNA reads TGTGCCAGCAGACAAGGGGCCCTTTCTAATGAAAAACTGTTTTTT.

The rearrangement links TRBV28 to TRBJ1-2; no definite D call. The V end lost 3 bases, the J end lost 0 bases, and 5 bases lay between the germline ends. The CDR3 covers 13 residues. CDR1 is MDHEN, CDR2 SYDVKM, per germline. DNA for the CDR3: TGTGCCAGCAGTTTCGGGTCTAACTATGGCTACACCTTC. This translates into CASSFGSNYGYTF.

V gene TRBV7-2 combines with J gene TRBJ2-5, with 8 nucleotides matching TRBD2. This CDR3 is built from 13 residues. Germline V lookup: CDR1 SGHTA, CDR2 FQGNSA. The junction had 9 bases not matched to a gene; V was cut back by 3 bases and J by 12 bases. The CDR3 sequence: CASSFLAGSDEYF. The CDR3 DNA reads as TGTGCCAGCAGCTTTTTAGCGGGATCTGATGAGTACTTC.

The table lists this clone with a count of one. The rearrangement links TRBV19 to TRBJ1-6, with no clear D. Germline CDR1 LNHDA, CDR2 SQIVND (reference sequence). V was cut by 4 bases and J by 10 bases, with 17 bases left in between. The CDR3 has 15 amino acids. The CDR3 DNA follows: TGTGCCAGTAGTAGATTAGGTATCAGCGACTCACCCCTCCACTTT. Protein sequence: CASSRLGISDSPLHF. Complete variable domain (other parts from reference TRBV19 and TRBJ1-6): DGGITQSPKYLFRKEGQNVTLSCEQNLNHDAMYWYRQDPGQGLRLIYYSQIVNDFQKGDIAEGYSVSREKKESFPLTVTSAQKNPTAFYLCASSRLGISDSPLHFGNGTRLTVT.